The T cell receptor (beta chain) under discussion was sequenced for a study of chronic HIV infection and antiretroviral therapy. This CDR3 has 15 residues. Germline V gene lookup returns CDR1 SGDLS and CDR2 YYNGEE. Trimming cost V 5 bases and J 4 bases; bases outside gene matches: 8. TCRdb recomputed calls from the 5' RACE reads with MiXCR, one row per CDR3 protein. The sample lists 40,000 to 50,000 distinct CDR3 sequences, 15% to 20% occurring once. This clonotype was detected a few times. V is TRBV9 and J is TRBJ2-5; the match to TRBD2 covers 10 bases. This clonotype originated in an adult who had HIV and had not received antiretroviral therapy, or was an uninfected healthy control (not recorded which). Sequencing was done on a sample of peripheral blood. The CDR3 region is CASSRSGRAIETQYF. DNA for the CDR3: TGTGCCAGCAGTCGCAGCGGGAGGGCGATAGAGACCCAGTACTTC.